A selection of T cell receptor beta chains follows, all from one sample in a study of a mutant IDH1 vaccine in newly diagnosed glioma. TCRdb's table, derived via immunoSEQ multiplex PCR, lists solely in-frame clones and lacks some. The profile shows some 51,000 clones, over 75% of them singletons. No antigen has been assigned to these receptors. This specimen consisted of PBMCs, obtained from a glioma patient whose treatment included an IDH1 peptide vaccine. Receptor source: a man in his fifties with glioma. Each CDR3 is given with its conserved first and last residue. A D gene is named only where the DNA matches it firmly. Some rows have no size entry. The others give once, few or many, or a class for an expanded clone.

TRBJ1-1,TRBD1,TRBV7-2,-,CASSLPGQLNTEAFF,TGTGCCAGCTCTCTTCCGGGACAGCTAAACACTGAAGCTTTCTTT
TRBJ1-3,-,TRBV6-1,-,CASLGVSGNTIYF,TGTGCCAGCTTGGGGGTCTCTGGAAACACCATATATTTT
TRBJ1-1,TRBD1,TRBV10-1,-,CASSVGQGAWTEAFF,TGCGCCAGCAGTGTTGGACAGGGGGCCTGGACTGAAGCTTTCTTT
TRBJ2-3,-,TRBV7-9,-,CASSLGGSPSTDTQYF,TGTGCCAGCAGCTTAGGCGGATCCCCTTCCACAGATACGCAGTATTTT
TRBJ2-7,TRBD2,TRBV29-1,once,CSVEAERESSYEQYF,TGCAGCGTTGAAGCGGAGCGGGAGAGCTCCTACGAGCAGTACTTC
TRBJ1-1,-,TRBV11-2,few,CASSLEGMTLAFF,TGTGCCAGCAGCTTAGAGGGTATGACGTTAGCCTTCTTT
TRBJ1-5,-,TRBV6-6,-,CASSTPPGQGNQPQHF,TGTGCCAGCAGTACCCCGCCAGGTCAGGGCAATCAGCCCCAGCATTTT
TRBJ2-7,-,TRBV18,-,CASSPLPISYEQYF,TGTGCCAGCTCACCGTTGCCGATCTCCTACGAGCAGTACTTC
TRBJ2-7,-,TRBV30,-,CAWSGNSNEQYF,TGTGCCTGGAGTGGGAACAGCAACGAGCAGTACTTC
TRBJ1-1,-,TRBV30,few,CAWIPQGHTEAFF,TGTGCCTGGATCCCGCAGGGTCACACTGAAGCTTTCTTT
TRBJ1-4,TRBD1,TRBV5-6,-,CASSPTGTEGEKLFF,TGTGCCAGCAGCCCCACCGGGACAGAAGGGGAAAAACTGTTTTTT
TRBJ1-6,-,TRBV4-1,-,CASSQDRTLIHRDRESPPLHF,TGCGCCAGCAGCCAAGATAGGACATTAATTCACCGGGATCGGGAAAGTCCACCCCTCCACTTT
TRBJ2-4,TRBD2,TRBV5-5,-,CASSGSGAMAKNIQYF,TGTGCCAGCAGCGGTAGCGGGGCGATGGCCAAAAACATTCAGTACTTC
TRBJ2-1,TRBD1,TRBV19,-,CASRDRANNEQFF,TGTGCCAGTCGGGACAGGGCCAACAATGAGCAGTTCTTC
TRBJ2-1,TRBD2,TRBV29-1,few,CSVARGGWSYNEQFF,TGCAGCGTCGCTCGGGGGGGGTGGTCCTACAATGAGCAGTTCTTC
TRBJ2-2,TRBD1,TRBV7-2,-,CASSPGPSDRAGELFF,TGTGCCAGCAGCCCGGGGCCTTCGGACAGGGCTGGGGAGCTGTTTTTT
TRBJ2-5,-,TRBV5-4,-,CASSIRDGETQYF,TGTGCCAGCAGCATCCGGGACGGAGAGACCCAGTACTTC
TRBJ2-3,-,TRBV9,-,CASSFQDRRSDTQYF,TGTGCCAGCAGCTTTCAGGATCGCCGATCAGATACGCAGTATTTT
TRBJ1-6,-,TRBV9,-,CASSVEAPGHNSPLHF,TGTGCCAGCAGCGTAGAGGCCCCCGGCCATAATTCACCCCTCCACTTT
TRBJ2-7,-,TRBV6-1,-,CAACRDLTTYEQYF,TGTGCCGCCTGCCGGGATCTGACGACTTACGAGCAGTACTTC
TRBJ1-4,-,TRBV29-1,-,CSVGKATNEKLFF,TGCAGCGTAGGGAAAGCAACTAATGAAAAACTGTTTTTT
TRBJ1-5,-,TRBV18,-,CASSSQQGDNQPQHF,TGTGCCAGCTCTTCACAACAGGGTGACAATCAGCCCCAGCATTTT
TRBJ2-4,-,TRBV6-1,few,CASSEGPLLAKNIQYF,TGTGCCAGCAGTGAAGGGCCGCTCCTAGCCAAAAACATTCAGTACTTC
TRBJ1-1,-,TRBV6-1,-,CASSGTYSLSGTEAFF,TGTGCCAGCAGTGGGACATACAGTCTGAGTGGCACTGAAGCTTTCTTT
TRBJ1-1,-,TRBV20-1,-,CSAWRNTEAFF,TGCAGTGCTTGGAGGAACACTGAAGCTTTCTTT
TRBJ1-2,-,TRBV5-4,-,CASSFGSWEGRYGYTF,TGTGCCAGCAGCTTCGGGTCCTGGGAAGGGAGGTATGGCTACACCTTC
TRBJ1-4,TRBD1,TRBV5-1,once,CASKPSGQGNEKLFF,TGCGCCAGCAAGCCCTCCGGACAGGGAAATGAAAAACTGTTTTTT
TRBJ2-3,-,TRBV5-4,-,CASSLVTKGDTQYF,TGTGCCAGCAGCTTGGTGACTAAGGGAGATACGCAGTATTTT
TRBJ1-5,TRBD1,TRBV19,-,CASSLNRGSGANQPQHF,TGTGCCAGTAGTTTAAACAGGGGATCGGGGGCCAATCAGCCCCAGCATTTT
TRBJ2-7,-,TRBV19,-,CASSMAGQLYEQYF,TGTGCCAGTAGTATGGCGGGGCAGCTCTACGAGCAGTACTTC